This entry is about one T cell receptor beta chain. What it recognizes is unknown. TCR beta CDR3 sequences were amplified from RNA transcripts. The HTBI set primed first-round TCR CDR3 RT-PCR. TCRdb re-called the multiplex PCR reads with MiXCR, one entry per CDR3 protein. The table includes around 390,000 distinct CDR3 sequences, about 14% detected once. The study included ophthalmopathy patients with Clinical Activity Score at least 3, NOSPECS grade at least 4 and duration under 3 months. Trimming removed 3 bases at V and 2 bases at J, with 14 bases between. The CDR3 contains 15 residues. The germline gives CDR1 MNHNS, CDR2 SASEGT. The data belong to a study of T cells in Graves' hyperthyroidism and ophthalmopathy. Notes on the study in general: Before onset, by a median of approximately 6.2 months, the model predicted ophthalmopathy.

The V call is TRBV6-1, the J call TRBJ2-7, with a weak D call TRBD2 (6 bases). The sample consisted of blood. The receptor comes from a woman in her 30s with Graves' ophthalmopathy. This CDR3 reads CASSDAEGSPYEQYF. CDR3 nucleotide sequence: TGTGCCAGCAGTGACGCGGAGGGGTCGCCCTACGAGCAGTACTTC.